The 24 T cell receptor beta chains presented below share a single source sample, sequenced in a study of cytomegalovirus exposure and HLA in healthy donors. Primers for the PCR totalled 60 Vbeta and 13 Jbeta. Sequencing was performed with immunoSEQ multiplex PCR; in TCRdb, only in-frame clones are kept and a portion is missing. The table for this sample gives about 170,000 clones. Sequenced: PBMCs. The receptors derive from a woman younger than 30 in good health and CMV-seropositive.

V gene TRBV19 combines with J gene TRBJ1-2; D uncertain. Trimming took off 2 bases at V and 4 bases at J, with 5 bases between the two ends. Germline values: CDR1 LNHDA, CDR2 SQIVND (reference sequence). This CDR3 is built from 12 residues. CDR3 bases: TGTGCCAGTAGTATAAGCGGCTATGGCTACACCTTC. Its translation is CASSISGYGYTF.

The chain has TRBV5-6 and TRBJ2-5; tentatively, D is TRBD1 (5 bases). The CDR3 runs 14 residues. Trimming stripped 6 bases from V and 5 bases from J, with 17 bases between. Germline-derived CDR1 and CDR2 are SGHDT and YYEEEE. The CDR3 nucleotides are TGTGCCAGCACCTTCTCTAGTAGGGGTGAGACCCAGTACTTC. It codes for CASTFSSRGETQYF.

The chain has TRBV28 and TRBJ2-2, with 11 positions matching TRBD2. Losses at the gene ends were 4 bases for V and 6 bases for J; bases not matched to a gene: 4. The CDR3 is 15 residues long. The germline CDR1 and CDR2 sequences are MDHEN and SYDVKM. The CDR3: CASSYSGGGSGELFF. CDR3 nucleotides: TGTGCCAGCAGTTATAGCGGGGGGGGCTCCGGGGAGCTGTTTTTT.

This chain uses TRBV13 with TRBJ1-6; 9 bases line up with TRBD1. The CDR3 is 14 amino acids. The germline gives CDR1 PRHDT, CDR2 FYEKMQ (reference sequence). Trimming took 7 bases from V and 7 from J; bases not matched to a gene: 5. CDR3 residues: CASTLTGGNSPLHF. DNA for the CDR3: TGTGCCAGCACCCTGACAGGGGGGAATTCACCCCTCCACTTT. The entire variable domain, with the rest obtained from reference TRBV13 and TRBJ1-6, is as follows: AAGVIQSPRHLIKEKRETATLKCYPIPRHDTVYWYQQGPGQDPQFLISFYEKMQSDKGSIPDRFSAQQFSDYHSELNMSSLELGDSALYFCASTLTGGNSPLHFGNGTRLTVT.

The chain has TRBV5-1 and TRBJ2-5; 7 bases line up with TRBD2. CDR3 length equals 15 residues. Trimming removed 4 bases from V and 3 bases from J; junction bases left unmatched: 9. The germline V gene has CDR1 SGHRS and CDR2 YFSETQ. The CDR3, as DNA: TGCGCCAGCAGCCGGGCGCTAGCGGCTAAAGAGACCCAGTACTTC. This encodes CASSRALAAKETQYF. The full variable domain, its missing parts supplied by reference TRBV5-1 and TRBJ2-5, is KAGVTQTPRYLIKTRGQQVTLSCSPISGHRSVSWYQQTPGQGLQFLFEYFSETQRNKGNFPGRFSGRQFSNSRSEMNVSTLELGDSALYLCASSRALAAKETQYFGPGTRLLVL.

The genes are TRBV18 and TRBJ1-5; D remains unclear. V gave up 1 base and J gave up 11 bases, with 18 bases separating them. The CDR3 has 15 amino acids. Germline values: CDR1 KGHSH, CDR2 LQKENI. CDR3 sequence reads: CASSPRVTTMEAQHF. The CDR3 coding sequence is TGTGCCAGCTCACCACGCGTGACAACCATGGAGGCCCAGCATTTT.

The chain uses TRBV6-1 and TRBJ2-7; D is perhaps TRBD1 (6 bases). The CDR3 runs to 11 residues. Germline V lookup: CDR1 MNHNS, CDR2 SASEGT. Deletions cut 6 bases from V and 6 bases from J, with 9 bases between. Here the CDR3 reads CASRQGIEQYF. The CDR3 region has the DNA TGTGCCAGCAGACAGGGTATCGAGCAGTACTTC.

V is TRBV4-3 and J is TRBJ1-6; D gene ambiguous. The CDR3 covers 15 residues. V was trimmed by 0 bases and J by 7 bases, leaving 10 bases between them. CDR1 is LGHNA, CDR2 YSLEER, per germline. CDR3 in DNA: TGCGCCAGCAGCCAAGATTTACAGCCCAATTCACCCCTCCACTTT. Amino acid sequence: CASSQDLQPNSPLHF.

The V call is TRBV2, the J call TRBJ2-2, with a tentative D call TRBD2 (7 bases). The length of the CDR3 is 17 residues. Per germline, CDR1 SNHLY and CDR2 FYNNEI. Trimming cost V 6 bases and J 7 bases, with 24 bases left between them. Here the CDR3 DNA reads TGTGCCAGCAGACCGCGGGGCCTAGGGGGGGAGCACGGGGAGCTGTTTTTT. Translating gives CASRPRGLGGEHGELFF.

This rearrangement joins TRBV5-1 to TRBJ2-3; TRBD2 matches 14 bases. V gave up 6 bases and J gave up 4 bases; unmatched junction bases: 10. Germline CDR1 and CDR2: SGHRS and YFSETQ. The CDR3 is made up of 17 amino acids. In DNA form, the CDR3 reads TGCGCCAGCATCCGGGGGACTAGCGGGAGTACAGCAGATACGCAGTATTTT. It specifies CASIRGTSGSTADTQYF.

The chain joins TRBV5-6 to TRBJ2-3; TRBD2 is a possible D gene (6 bases). Per germline, CDR1 SGHDT and CDR2 YYEEEE. The CDR3 contains 14 residues. Trimming took 1 base from V and 2 from J, leaving 8 bases between them. CDR3 region: CASSLWRDTDTQYF. CDR3 nucleotide sequence: TGTGCCAGCAGCTTGTGGCGGGACACAGATACGCAGTATTTT.

The chain employs TRBV19 and TRBJ1-2; possibly TRBD1 for D (5 bases). Between the trimmed V and J ends, which lost 5 bases and 8 bases, there was a span of 33 bases. Germline V gene lookup returns CDR1 LNHDA and CDR2 SQIVND (reference sequence). The CDR3 sequence is 19 residues long. CDR3 amino acids: CASSGDSFDQPGLFGGYTF. The CDR3 nucleotides read TGTGCCAGTAGTGGGGACTCCTTTGATCAACCGGGCCTTTTTGGGGGCTACACCTTC.

This rearrangement joins TRBV6-6 to TRBJ2-5, with 9 bases aligning to TRBD1. The better agreement between TRBJ2-7 and the DNA end casts doubt on the J call. This CDR3 is 14 amino acids long. The V gene's germline CDR1 is MNHNY and CDR2 SVGAGI (reference sequence). The CDR3 DNA is TGTGCCAGCAGGACCGGGACAGGGCTATACGAGCAGTACTTC. Amino acids: CASRTGTGLYEQYF.

V is TRBV9 and J is TRBJ1-2; 9 nucleotides align to TRBD1. V gave up 2 bases and J gave up 2 bases; unmatched junction bases: 4. This CDR3 has 15 residues. Germline CDR1 reads SGDLS; CDR2 reads YYNGEE. The CDR3 spells CASSVGTGKNYGYTF. The CDR3 DNA sequence: TGTGCCAGCAGCGTTGGGACAGGGAAAAACTATGGCTACACCTTC.

The V and J genes are TRBV5-1 and TRBJ2-5; 8 bases are shared with TRBD2. This CDR3 is built from 12 residues. Germline loops: CDR1 SGHRS, CDR2 YFSETQ. Trimming at V came to 4 bases and at J to 5 bases, leaving 1 base not matched to a gene. The CDR3 spells CASSPGGETQYF. CDR3 nucleotide sequence: TGCGCCAGCAGCCCGGGAGGGGAGACCCAGTACTTC.

V and J are TRBV7-2 and TRBJ2-3, with 10 nucleotides matching TRBD1. The CDR3 covers 15 residues. Germline values: CDR1 SGHTA, CDR2 FQGNSA. V trimming: 5 bases; J trimming: 3 bases; junction bases outside the gene matches: 5. The CDR3 protein is CASSLGQGRTDTQYF. The CDR3 DNA is TGTGCCAGCAGCCTGGGACAGGGGCGGACAGATACGCAGTATTTT.

The V call is TRBV5-4, the J call TRBJ2-7; TRBD1 agrees at 7 bases. This CDR3 spans 13 amino acids. CDR1 is SGHNT and CDR2 is YYREEE in the germline V gene (reference sequence). Trimming took 2 bases from V and 3 from J; bases not matched to a gene: 2. The CDR3: CASSFGDSYEQYF. The CDR3 DNA reads TGTGCCAGCAGCTTTGGGGACAGCTACGAGCAGTACTTC.

The chain links TRBV2 to TRBJ1-4, with D possibly being TRBD1 (5 bases). CDR1 is SNHLY and CDR2 is FYNNEI in the germline V gene. The CDR3 sequence is 13 residues long. Trimming cost V 6 bases and J 6 bases, with 11 bases left between them. This CDR3 is CASSGGYYEKLFF. The CDR3 DNA reads as TGTGCCAGCAGCGGGGGATATTATGAAAAACTGTTTTTT.

J is TRBJ2-3 and V is TRBV5-4; tentatively, D is TRBD2 (6 bases). Trimming pared 1 base from V and 5 bases from J, leaving 17 bases between. CDR3 size: 16 residues. Per germline, CDR1 SGHNT and CDR2 YYREEE (reference sequence). CDR3 nucleotides: TGTGCCAGCAGCTTGCCGGCGACTAGGGGAGGAGATACGCAGTATTTT. It encodes CASSLPATRGGDTQYF.

This chain connects TRBV5-1 to TRBJ2-1; TRBD1 matches at 8 bases. V gave up 3 bases and J gave up 0 bases; unmatched junction bases: 5. This CDR3 region has 16 residues. CDR1 SGHRS and CDR2 YFSETQ come from the germline V gene. This CDR3 is CASSWAGTGSYNEQFF. The DNA of the CDR3 is TGCGCCAGCAGCTGGGCCGGGACAGGCTCCTACAATGAGCAGTTCTTC.

The rearrangement links TRBV27 to TRBJ2-3, with 7 bases aligning to TRBD1. Germline CDR1 MNHEY, CDR2 SMNVEV (reference sequence). The CDR3 has 11 residues. V trimming: 5 bases; J trimming: 14 bases; junction bases outside the gene matches: 7. This CDR3 is CASSRGPGWYF. The DNA for the CDR3 is TGTGCCAGCAGTAGGGGGCCCGGATGGTATTTT.

The V call is TRBV4-1, the J call TRBJ2-2; 7 bases match TRBD2. The CDR3 spans 17 residues. The germline V gene has CDR1 MGHRA and CDR2 YSYEKL. Unmatched junction bases numbered 7, after V lost 1 base and J lost 2 bases. The CDR3: CASSQGRLADNTGELFF. In DNA, the CDR3 is TGCGCCAGCAGCCAAGGCCGGCTAGCGGATAACACCGGGGAGCTGTTTTTT.

The J gene is TRBJ1-2, the V gene TRBV5-5; 8 bases map to TRBD1. J lost 8 bases, V lost 0 bases, and 6 bases had no gene match. CDR1 and CDR2 from the germline V gene are SGHKS and YYEKEE (reference sequence). The CDR3 is made up of 14 amino acids. In nucleotides, the CDR3 is TGTGCCAGCAGCTTGGAGACAGGGGCTCGCGGCTACACCTTC. It is translated as CASSLETGARGYTF.

The genes are TRBV7-8 and TRBJ2-6; D call uncertain. Germline lookup yields CDR1 SGHVS and CDR2 FQNEAQ. Trimming shortened V by 2 bases and J by 0 bases, and 11 bases separated the two germline ends. The length of the CDR3 is 17 residues. The CDR3 loop reads CASSLIDFHSGANVLTF. DNA for the CDR3: TGTGCCAGCAGCTTAATCGACTTCCACTCTGGGGCCAACGTCCTGACTTTC.